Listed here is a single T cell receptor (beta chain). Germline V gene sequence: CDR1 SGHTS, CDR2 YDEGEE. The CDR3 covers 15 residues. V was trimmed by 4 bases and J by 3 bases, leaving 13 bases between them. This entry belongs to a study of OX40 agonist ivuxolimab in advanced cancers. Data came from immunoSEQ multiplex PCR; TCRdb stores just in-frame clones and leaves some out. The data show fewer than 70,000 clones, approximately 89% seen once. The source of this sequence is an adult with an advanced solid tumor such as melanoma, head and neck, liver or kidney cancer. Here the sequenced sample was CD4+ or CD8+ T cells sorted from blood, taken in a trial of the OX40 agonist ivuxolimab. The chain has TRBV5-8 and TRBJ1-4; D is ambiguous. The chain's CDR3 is CASSPILLPNEKLFF. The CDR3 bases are TGTGCCAGCAGCCCGATTTTGCTTCCTAATGAAAAACTGTTTTTT.